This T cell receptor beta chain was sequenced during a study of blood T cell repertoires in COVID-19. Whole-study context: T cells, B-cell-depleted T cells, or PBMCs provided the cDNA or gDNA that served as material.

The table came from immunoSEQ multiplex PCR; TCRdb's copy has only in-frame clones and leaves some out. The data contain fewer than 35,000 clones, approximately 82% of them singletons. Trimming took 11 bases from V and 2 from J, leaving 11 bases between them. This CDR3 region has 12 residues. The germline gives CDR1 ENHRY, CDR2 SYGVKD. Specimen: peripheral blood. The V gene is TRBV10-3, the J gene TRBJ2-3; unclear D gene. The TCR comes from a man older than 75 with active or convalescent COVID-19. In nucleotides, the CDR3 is TGTGCCTTTTCGGTCGACACAGATACGCAGTATTTT. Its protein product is CAFSVDTDTQYF.